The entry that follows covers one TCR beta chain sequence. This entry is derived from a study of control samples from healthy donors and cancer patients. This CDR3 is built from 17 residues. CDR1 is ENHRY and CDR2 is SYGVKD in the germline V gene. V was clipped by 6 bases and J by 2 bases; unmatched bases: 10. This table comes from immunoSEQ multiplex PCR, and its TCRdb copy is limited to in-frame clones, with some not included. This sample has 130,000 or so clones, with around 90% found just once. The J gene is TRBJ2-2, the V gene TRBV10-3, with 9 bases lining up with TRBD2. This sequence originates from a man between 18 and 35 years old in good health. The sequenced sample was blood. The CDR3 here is CAIRVHMGLANTGELFF. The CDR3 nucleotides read TGTGCCATCAGGGTTCATATGGGACTAGCCAACACCGGGGAGCTGTTTTTT.